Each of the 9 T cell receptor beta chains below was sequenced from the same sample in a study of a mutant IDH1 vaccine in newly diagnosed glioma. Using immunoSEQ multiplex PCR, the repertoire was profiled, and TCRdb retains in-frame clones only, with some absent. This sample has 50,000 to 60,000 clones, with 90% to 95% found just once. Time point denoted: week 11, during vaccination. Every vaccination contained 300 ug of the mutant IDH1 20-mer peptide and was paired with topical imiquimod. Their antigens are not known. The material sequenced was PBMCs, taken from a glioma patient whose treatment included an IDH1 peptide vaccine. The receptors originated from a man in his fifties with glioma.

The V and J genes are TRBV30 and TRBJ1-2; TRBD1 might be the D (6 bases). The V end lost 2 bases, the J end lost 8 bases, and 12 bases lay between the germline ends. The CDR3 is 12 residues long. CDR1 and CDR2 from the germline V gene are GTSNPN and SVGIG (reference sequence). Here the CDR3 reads CAWSRGNEGYTF. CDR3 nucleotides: TGTGCCTGGAGTAGGGGGAATGAAGGCTACACCTTC. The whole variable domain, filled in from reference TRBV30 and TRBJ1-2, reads SQTIHQWPATLVQPVGSPLSLECTVEGTSNPNLYWYRQAAGRGLQLLFYSVGIGQISSEVPQNLSASRPQDRQFILSSKKLLLSDSGFYLCAWSRGNEGYTFGSGTRLTVV.

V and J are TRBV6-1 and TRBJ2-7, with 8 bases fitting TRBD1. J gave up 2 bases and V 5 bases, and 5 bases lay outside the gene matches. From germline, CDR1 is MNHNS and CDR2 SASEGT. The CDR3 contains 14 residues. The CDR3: CASSRTGNAYEQYF. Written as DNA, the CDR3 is TGTGCCAGCAGTAGGACAGGGAATGCCTACGAGCAGTACTTC.

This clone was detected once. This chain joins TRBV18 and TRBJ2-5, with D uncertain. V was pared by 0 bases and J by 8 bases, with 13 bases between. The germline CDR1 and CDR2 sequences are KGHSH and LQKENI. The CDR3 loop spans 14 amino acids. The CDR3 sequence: CASSPPSASATQYF. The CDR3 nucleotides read TGTGCCAGCTCACCACCATCTGCAAGTGCAACCCAGTACTTC.

CDR3 coding DNA: TGCGCCAGCAGTGAGTCGTCGAGCTCTGAAGCTTTCTTT. It specifies CASSESSSSEAFF. The chain employs TRBV10-2 and TRBJ1-1; D is unresolved. The V gene lost 0 bases and the J gene lost 6 bases, with 8 bases spanning the gap. In germline, CDR1 is WSHSY, CDR2 SAAADI. The CDR3 extends over 13 amino acids.

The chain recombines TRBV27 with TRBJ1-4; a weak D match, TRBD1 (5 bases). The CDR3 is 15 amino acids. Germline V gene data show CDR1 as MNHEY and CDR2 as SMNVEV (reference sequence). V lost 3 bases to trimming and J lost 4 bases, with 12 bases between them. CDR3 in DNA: TGTGCCAGCAGTTTCCGGGGACGGGTTAATGAAAAACTGTTTTTT. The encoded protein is CASSFRGRVNEKLFF.

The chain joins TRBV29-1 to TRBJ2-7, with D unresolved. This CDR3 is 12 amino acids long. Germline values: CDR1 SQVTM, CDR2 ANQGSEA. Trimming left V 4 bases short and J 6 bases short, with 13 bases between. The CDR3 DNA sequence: TGCAGCGTTGCGCCCGAGCAACGCGAGCAGTACTTC. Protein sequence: CSVAPEQREQYF.

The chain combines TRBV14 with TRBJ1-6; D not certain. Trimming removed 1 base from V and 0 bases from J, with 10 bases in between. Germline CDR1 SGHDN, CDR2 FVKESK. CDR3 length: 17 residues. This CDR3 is CASSQVLGSSYNSPLHF. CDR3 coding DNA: TGTGCCAGCAGCCAAGTGCTGGGGAGCTCCTATAATTCACCCCTCCACTTT. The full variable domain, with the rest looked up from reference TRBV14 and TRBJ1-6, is EAGVTQFPSHSVIEKGQTVTLRCDPISGHDNLYWYRRVMGKEIKFLLHFVKESKQDESGMPNNRFLAERTGGTYSTLKVQPAELEDSGVYFCASSQVLGSSYNSPLHFGNGTRLTVT.

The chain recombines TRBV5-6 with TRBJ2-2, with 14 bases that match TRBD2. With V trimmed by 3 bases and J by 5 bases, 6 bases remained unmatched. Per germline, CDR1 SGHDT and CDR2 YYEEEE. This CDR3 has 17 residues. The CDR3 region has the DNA TGTGCCAGCAGCTCCCCCGGGACTAGCGGGAGAACCGGGGAGCTGTTTTTT. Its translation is CASSSPGTSGRTGELFF.

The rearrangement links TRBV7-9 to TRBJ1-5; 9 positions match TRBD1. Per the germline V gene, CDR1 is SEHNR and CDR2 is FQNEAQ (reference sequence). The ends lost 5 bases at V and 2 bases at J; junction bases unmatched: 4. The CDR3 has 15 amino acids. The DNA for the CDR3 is TGTGCCAGCAGCGGGACAGGGTTGGGCAATCAGCCCCAGCATTTT. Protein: CASSGTGLGNQPQHF.